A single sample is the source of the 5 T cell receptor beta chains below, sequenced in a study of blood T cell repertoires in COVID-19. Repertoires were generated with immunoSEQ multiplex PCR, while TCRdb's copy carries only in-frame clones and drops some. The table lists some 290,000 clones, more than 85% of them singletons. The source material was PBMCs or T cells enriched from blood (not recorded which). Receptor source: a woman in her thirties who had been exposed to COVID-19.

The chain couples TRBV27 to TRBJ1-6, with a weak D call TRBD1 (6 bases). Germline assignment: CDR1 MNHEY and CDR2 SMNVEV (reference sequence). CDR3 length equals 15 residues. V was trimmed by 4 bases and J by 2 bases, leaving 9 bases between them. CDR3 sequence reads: CASSYRVTYNSPLHF. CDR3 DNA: TGTGCCAGCAGTTACAGGGTTACCTATAATTCACCCCTCCACTTT.

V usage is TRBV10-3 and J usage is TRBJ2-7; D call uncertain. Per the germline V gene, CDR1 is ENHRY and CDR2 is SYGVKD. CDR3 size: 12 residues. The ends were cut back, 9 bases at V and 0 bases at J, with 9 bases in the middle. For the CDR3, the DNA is TGTGCCATTTCCTACGCCTCCTACGAGCAGTACTTC. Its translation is CAISYASYEQYF.

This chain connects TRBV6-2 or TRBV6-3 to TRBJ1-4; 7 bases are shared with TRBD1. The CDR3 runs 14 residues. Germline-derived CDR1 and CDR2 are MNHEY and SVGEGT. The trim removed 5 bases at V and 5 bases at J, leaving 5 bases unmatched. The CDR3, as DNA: TGTGCCAGCAGTAGGACAGGATTAAATGAAAAACTGTTTTTT. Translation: CASSRTGLNEKLFF.

The CDR3 spells CASSLLPTGVGEKLFF. The CDR3 DNA reads as TGTGCCAGCAGCCTTCTACCGACAGGGGTGGGGGAAAAACTGTTTTTT. V is TRBV7-6 and J is TRBJ1-4; TRBD1 matches 8 bases. The CDR3 contains 16 residues. Trimming cost V 5 bases and J 8 bases; bases outside gene matches: 13. Per the germline V gene, CDR1 is SGHVS and CDR2 is FNYEAQ.

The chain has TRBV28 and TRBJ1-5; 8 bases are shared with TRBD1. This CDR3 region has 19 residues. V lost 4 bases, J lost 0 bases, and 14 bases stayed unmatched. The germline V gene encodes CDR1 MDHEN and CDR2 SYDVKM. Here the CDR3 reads CASSWPRDRRFRSNQPQHF. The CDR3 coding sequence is TGTGCCAGCAGTTGGCCCCGGGACAGGCGTTTTCGTAGCAATCAGCCCCAGCATTTT.